The rows below give T cell receptor beta chains drawn from one sample of a study of early stage breast cancer tumors. Clones were read by immunoSEQ multiplex PCR, and TCRdb kept only the in-frame ones, dropping some. The profile shows about 30,000 clones, approximately 72% of them singletons. Sequences were obtained from blood. The receptors derive from a person in their fifties or sixties with breast cancer. CDR3s include the opening cysteine and the closing phenylalanine or tryptophan. The D gene is left open where the match is weak. Expanded clones get a size class; other rows say once, few or many, or leave the size out.

j_call d_call clone_size v_call cdr3_aa cdr3_nt
TRBJ1-2 - - TRBV11-2 CASSLGSMYDYGYTF TGTGCCAGCAGCTTAGGCTCAATGTATGACTATGGCTACACCTTC
TRBJ1-3 TRBD1 - TRBV28 CASSPGTGRNTIYF TGTGCCAGCAGTCCAGGGACAGGTAGAAACACCATATATTTT
TRBJ2-5 TRBD2 once TRBV6-1 CASSGTSGETQYF TGTGCCAGCAGTGGGACTAGCGGGGAGACCCAGTACTTC
TRBJ2-7 TRBD1 - TRBV9 CASSSTGTGSSEQYF TGTGCCAGCAGCTCAACCGGGACAGGGTCCTCCGAGCAGTACTTC
TRBJ2-3 - - TRBV19 CATRTAATDTQYF TGTGCCACCCGCACGGCCGCGACAGATACGCAGTATTTT
TRBJ1-5 - once TRBV15 CATSRDGGSNQPQHF TGTGCCACCAGCAGAGATGGTGGCAGCAATCAGCCCCAGCATTTT
TRBJ1-2 - - TRBV9 CASSVAPEKGGDYGYTF TGTGCCAGCAGCGTAGCACCTGAAAAGGGCGGCGACTATGGCTACACCTTC
TRBJ1-1 - - TRBV30 CAWRRQPNTEAFF TGTGCCTGGAGACGGCAGCCGAACACTGAAGCTTTCTTT
TRBJ1-2 - - TRBV4-2 CASSQDLGRLSGYTF TGTGCCAGCAGCCAAGATCTAGGGCGGCTTAGCGGCTACACCTTC
TRBJ2-6 - - TRBV15 CATSRDPGAGANVLTF TGTGCCACCAGCAGAGATCCGGGCGCGGGGGCCAACGTCCTGACTTTC
TRBJ2-1 - - TRBV7-8 CASSSVGGGNEQFF TGTGCCAGCAGCTCGGTAGGGGGGGGCAATGAGCAGTTCTTC
TRBJ2-1 TRBD2 - TRBV11-2 CASSRSGRYGNEQFF TGTGCCAGCAGCCGGAGCGGGAGATATGGAAATGAGCAGTTCTTC
TRBJ2-3 TRBD1 - TRBV15 CATSRDQGTGDLRDTQYF TGTGCCACCAGCAGAGATCAGGGGACAGGGGACCTTAGAGATACGCAGTATTTT
TRBJ1-1 - - TRBV18 CASSPPPIMNTEAFF TGTGCCAGCTCACCACCCCCCATCATGAACACTGAAGCTTTCTTT
TRBJ1-5 TRBD1 - TRBV19 CASSEGDRGQPQHF TGTGCCAGTAGCGAGGGGGACAGGGGACAGCCCCAGCATTTT
TRBJ2-7 TRBD1 - TRBV10-3 CAISIPGGEYEQYF TGTGCCATCAGTATCCCAGGGGGCGAGTACGAGCAGTACTTC
TRBJ2-5 TRBD2 - TRBV6-5 CASRASGAYQETQYF TGTGCCAGCAGGGCTAGCGGGGCGTACCAAGAGACCCAGTACTTC
TRBJ1-1 - - TRBV6-1 CASSEGPWTEAFF TGTGCCAGCAGTGAAGGCCCATGGACTGAAGCTTTCTTT
TRBJ2-7 TRBD2 once TRBV28 CASTTTSGTSGSYEQYF TGTGCCAGCACAACCACCTCCGGGACTAGCGGGAGTTACGAGCAGTACTTC
TRBJ2-5 - - TRBV11-2 CASSFGAGETQYF TGTGCCAGCAGCTTCGGAGCCGGGGAGACCCAGTACTTC
TRBJ1-1 TRBD1 - TRBV7-9 CASSLSYRDRVKNTEAFF TGTGCCAGCAGCTTATCTTACCGGGACAGGGTCAAGAACACTGAAGCTTTCTTT
TRBJ2-1 TRBD2 few TRBV5-1 CASSFASGSGGEQFF TGCGCCAGCAGCTTCGCTAGCGGGAGCGGTGGTGAGCAGTTCTTC
TRBJ2-1 TRBD1 - TRBV10-3 CAISDRTGANEQFF TGTGCCATCAGTGATCGGACAGGGGCCAATGAGCAGTTCTTC
TRBJ2-1 - once TRBV4-1 CASSALAVQFF TGCGCCAGCAGCGCCTTAGCGGTCCAGTTCTTC
TRBJ2-5 TRBD1 few TRBV7-3 CASSLGQGGEETQYF TGTGCCAGCAGCCTGGGACAGGGGGGTGAAGAGACCCAGTACTTC
TRBJ1-2 - - TRBV6-1 CASSEVGGRSSGYTF TGTGCCAGCAGTGAAGTGGGGGGGAGGAGTAGTGGCTACACCTTC
TRBJ1-4 - - TRBV5-1 CASSLGRGANEKLFF TGCGCCAGCAGCTTGGGCCGGGGCGCGAATGAAAAACTGTTTTTT
TRBJ1-4 - - TRBV7-2 CASSLAPGPNEKLFF TGTGCCAGCAGCTTAGCCCCCGGCCCCAATGAAAAACTGTTTTTT
TRBJ1-2 TRBD1 - TRBV29-1 CSGQGADGYTF TGCAGCGGACAGGGGGCTGATGGCTACACCTTC
TRBJ1-5 - few TRBV7-7 CASSLAEGQPQHF TGTGCTAGCAGCTTAGCAGAAGGGCAGCCCCAGCATTTT
TRBJ1-1 TRBD1 - TRBV5-1 CASSPTGQGYEAFF TGCGCCAGCAGCCCAACGGGACAGGGGTATGAAGCTTTCTTT
TRBJ2-3 TRBD2 - TRBV5-1 CASSPLTGGPGDTQYF TGCGCCAGCAGTCCCCTCACGGGAGGGCCTGGAGATACGCAGTATTTT
TRBJ2-7 - - TRBV4-3 CASSQGPGAEQYF TGCGCCAGCAGCCAAGGTCCGGGGGCCGAGCAGTACTTC
TRBJ1-3 TRBD1 - TRBV18 CASSPPGGGTGNTIYF TGTGCCAGCTCACCACCGGGAGGGGGCACAGGAAACACCATATATTTT
TRBJ2-2 - - TRBV7-2 CASSLEVGELFF TGTGCCAGCAGCTTAGAGGTCGGGGAGCTGTTTTTT
TRBJ2-4 - - TRBV15 CATSRDLQVMGNIQYF TGTGCCACCAGCAGAGATTTACAGGTTATGGGTAACATTCAGTACTTC
TRBJ1-1 - once TRBV7-3 CASSPEPYYRNTEAFF TGTGCCAGCAGCCCCGAGCCTTATTACAGGAACACTGAAGCTTTCTTT
TRBJ2-5 - - TRBV5-1 CASSLVQETQYF TGCGCCAGCAGCTTGGTCCAAGAGACCCAGTACTTC
TRBJ1-1 - - TRBV7-3 CASSRRTDTEAFF TGTGCCAGCAGCAGAAGGACGGACACTGAAGCTTTCTTT
TRBJ2-7 - once TRBV18 CASSSTQLGYEQYF TGTGCCAGCTCCTCTACCCAGCTTGGGTACGAGCAGTACTTC
TRBJ1-4 TRBD1 - TRBV6-5 CASSYEQGAGEKLFF TGTGCCAGCAGTTACGAACAGGGGGCAGGCGAAAAACTGTTTTTT
TRBJ2-5 - - TRBV10-3 CAISVTAPPNRETQYF TGTGCCATCAGTGTGACAGCGCCACCAAACCGAGAGACCCAGTACTTC
TRBJ2-1 - - TRBV2 CASGILSSYNEQFF TGTGCCAGCGGTATTTTGAGCTCCTACAATGAGCAGTTCTTC
TRBJ2-5 - - TRBV5-1 CASRPAPTVAQETQYF TGCGCCAGCAGACCAGCCCCCACAGTTGCACAAGAGACCCAGTACTTC
TRBJ2-5 - - TRBV10-3 CAICEGASRETQYF TGTGCCATCTGCGAGGGAGCCTCACGGGAGACCCAGTACTTC
TRBJ1-2 - - TRBV7-2 CASSLNSRANYGYTF TGTGCCAGCAGCTTAAACAGCAGAGCTAACTATGGCTACACCTTC
TRBJ2-2 TRBD2 many TRBV27 CASRGTSGVHRELFF TGTGCCAGCAGGGGGACTAGCGGGGTACACCGGGAGCTGTTTTTT
TRBJ1-4 TRBD1 once TRBV9 CASSVAGQINEKLFF TGTGCCAGCAGCGTAGCGGGACAGATTAATGAAAAACTGTTTTTT
TRBJ2-4 - - TRBV5-4 CASSSKDRLKNIQYF TGTGCCAGCAGCTCCAAAGACAGGCTGAAAAACATTCAGTACTTC
TRBJ2-3 TRBD2 - TRBV19 CASSIRPTLSGEGTDTQYF TGTGCCAGTAGTATAAGGCCTACCCTCAGCGGGGAGGGAACAGATACGCAGTATTTT
TRBJ2-7 - - TRBV18 CASSPSDIEQYF TGTGCCAGCTCACCCTCTGACATAGAGCAGTACTTC
TRBJ2-3 - - TRBV5-1 CASSLGASADTQYF TGCGCCAGCAGCTTGGGGGCTAGTGCAGATACGCAGTATTTT
TRBJ2-7 - - TRBV10-1 CASIPPWSNSYEQYF TGCGCCAGCATTCCCCCGTGGTCGAACTCCTACGAGCAGTACTTC
TRBJ1-2 - - TRBV7-8 CASSRPGHFNGYTF TGTGCCAGCAGCCGACCGGGACATTTCAATGGCTACACCTTC